This T cell receptor (beta chain) came from a study of shared clonotypes between healthy human individuals. Of note for this clone: This sample includes further DNA sequences coding for the same CDR3.

Sequencing used immunoSEQ multiplex PCR; TCRdb keeps in-frame clones, though not all of them. Of over a million clones in the sample, around 95% were seen once. CDR1 and CDR2 (germline): SGHRS, YFSETQ. The CDR3 has 13 amino acids. V dropped 0 bases and J dropped 6 bases, with 9 bases sitting between them. V usage is TRBV5-1 and J usage is TRBJ1-1; D uncertain. This sequence originates from a man aged 30 to 45 in good health. The material sequenced was naive CD4+ T cells sorted from blood. Subset: CD45RA+ positively selected. The CDR3 region has the DNA TGCGCCAGCAGCTTGGCCGGAGGCGCTGAAGCTTTCTTT. This translates into CASSLAGGAEAFF.